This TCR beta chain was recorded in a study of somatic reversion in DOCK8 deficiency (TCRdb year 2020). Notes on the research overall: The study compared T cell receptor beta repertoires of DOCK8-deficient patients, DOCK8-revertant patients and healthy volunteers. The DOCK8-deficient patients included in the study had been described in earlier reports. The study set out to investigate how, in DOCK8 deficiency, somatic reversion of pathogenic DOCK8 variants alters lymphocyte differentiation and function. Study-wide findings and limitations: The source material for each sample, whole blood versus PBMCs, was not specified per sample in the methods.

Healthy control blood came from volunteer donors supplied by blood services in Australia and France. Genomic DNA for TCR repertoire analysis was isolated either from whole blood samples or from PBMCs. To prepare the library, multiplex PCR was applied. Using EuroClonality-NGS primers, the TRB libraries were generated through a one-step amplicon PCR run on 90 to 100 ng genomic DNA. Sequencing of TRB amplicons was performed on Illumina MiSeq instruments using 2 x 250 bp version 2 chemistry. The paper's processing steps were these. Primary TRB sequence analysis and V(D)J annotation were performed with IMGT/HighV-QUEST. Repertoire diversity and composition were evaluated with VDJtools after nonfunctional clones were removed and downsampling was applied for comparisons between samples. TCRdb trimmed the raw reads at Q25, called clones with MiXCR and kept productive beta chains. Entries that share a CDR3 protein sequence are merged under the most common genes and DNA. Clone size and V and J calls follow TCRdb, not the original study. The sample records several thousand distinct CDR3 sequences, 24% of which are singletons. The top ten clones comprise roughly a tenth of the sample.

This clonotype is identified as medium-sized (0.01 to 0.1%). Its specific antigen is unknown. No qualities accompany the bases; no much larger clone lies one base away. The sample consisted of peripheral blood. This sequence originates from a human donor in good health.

The CDR3 here reads CASSGGKNSPLHF. The DNA sequence reads TGTGCCAGCAGTGGCGGAAAAAATTCACCCCTCCACTTT. The V and J genes are TRBV2 and TRBJ1-6; the D gene remains uncertain. From cysteine to phenylalanine, the CDR3 is 13 amino acids long. Only CDR3 DNA is held: 39 bases, read in frame from base 1. Via the germline V gene, CDR1 is SNHLY and CDR2 FYNNEI. Trimming costs V 4 bases and J 7 bases, and their ends lie 8 bases apart.